A selection of T cell receptor beta chains follows, all from one sample in a study of blood T cell repertoires in COVID-19. Clones were read by immunoSEQ multiplex PCR, and TCRdb kept only the in-frame ones, dropping some. The sample lists approximately 260,000 clones; 80% to 85% were seen once. Sequencing was carried out using peripheral blood. All receptors come from a woman between 55 and 75 years old with active or convalescent COVID-19. The CDR3 runs from the conserved cysteine through the conserved F or W.

>TRBJ2-7|TRBV6-5|14
CASRGGTGSYEQYF
>TRBJ2-2|TRBV7-2|17
CASSSAGLAGVTGELFF
>TRBJ1-2|TRBV7-2|14
CASSPRQGLDGYTF
>TRBJ2-7|TRBV29-1|15
CSVEGGTGVYYEQYF
>TRBJ2-7|TRBV3-1/TRBV3-2|15
CASSPPGRAGNEQYF
>TRBJ2-5|TRBV3-1/TRBV3-2|16
CASSHGLAGNQETQYF
>TRBJ2-7|TRBV6-4|15
CASSQTGPADVGQYF
>TRBJ2-5|TRBV9|15
CASSVDATRQETQYF
>TRBJ1-3|TRBV19|15
CASSPGQGPWNTIYF
>TRBJ2-7|TRBV2|15
CASSGAGAYSYEQYF
>TRBJ2-2|TRBV5-1|16
CASREQGAGNTGELFF
>TRBJ2-7|TRBV18|13
CASSPGAGIEQYF
>TRBJ1-1|TRBV18|15
CATKTQGASDTEAFF
>TRBJ2-3|TRBV18|14
CASSPPATPDTQYF
>TRBJ1-1|TRBV7-3|18
CASSLRAGTGGTNTEAFF
>TRBJ2-2|TRBV5-8|13
CASNQANTGELFF
>TRBJ1-2|TRBV30|15
CAWSNKGARFSGYTF
>TRBJ2-5|TRBV3-1/TRBV3-2|15
CASSLTSGGAETQYF
>TRBJ1-6|TRBV3-1/TRBV3-2|14
CASSHDRAGSPLHF
>TRBJ1-4|TRBV11-2|14
CASSQGGSNEKLFF
>TRBJ1-6|TRBV11-2|17
CASSLGSRTRLLSPLHF
>TRBJ1-1|TRBV11-2|13
CASSLGRNTEAFF
>TRBJ1-6|TRBV6-5|14
CASRTGTGGSPLHF
>TRBJ1-2|TRBV3-1/TRBV3-2|14
CASSLTGRPYGYTF
>TRBJ2-1|TRBV5-4|13
CASNNAGGNEQFF
>TRBJ2-3|TRBV5-1|15
CASSDRTGLTDTQYF
>TRBJ1-2|TRBV6-6|13
CASTPGGIYGYTF
>TRBJ1-1|TRBV18|15
CASSPPGTGGTEAFF
>TRBJ2-6|TRBV30|17
CAWSETGGTPGANVLTF
>TRBJ1-2|TRBV7-9|12
CASSDSTYGYTF
>TRBJ1-2|TRBV5-1|14
CASSDGRADYGYTF
>TRBJ2-1|TRBV19|15
CASSMGGGGYNEQFF
>TRBJ1-5|TRBV23-1|15
CASSQSLGSNQPQHF
>TRBJ1-1|TRBV6-5|14
CASSLGQGHTEAFF
>TRBJ2-5|TRBV6-5|14
CASSYGQLQETQYF
>TRBJ1-2|TRBV5-3|18
CARSLVFGRGRISYGYTF
>TRBJ1-6|TRBV10-1|13
CASSYDDGSPLHF
>TRBJ1-2|TRBV18|14
CASSKDSSLYGYTF
>TRBJ1-5|TRBV6-1|13
CASSEGQGQPQHF
>TRBJ1-1|TRBV6-6|12
CASSGPLRRAFF
>TRBJ1-3|TRBV7-9|16
CASSLGDRGPGNTIYF
>TRBJ1-3|TRBV7-3|15
CASSPVGGTGNTIYF